This T cell receptor (beta chain) was documented in a study of blood T cell repertoires in COVID-19. Ages ranged from about 18 to 89 years, with residence in approximately 25 US areas. Participants were placed into cohorts based on the clinical history they reported. In the original processing: Estimation of nucleated cell counts relied on the amplification of reference gene primers. The data were produced by immunoSEQ multiplex PCR, yet TCRdb's version contains in-frame clones alone and is incomplete. The V and J calls and the clone size are those of that table, but D and trimming were determined from the DNA. The sample lists roughly 250,000 clones, 90% to 95% seen once, with 0.95% to 1.5% in the top ten. The CDR3 consists of 13 residues. Germline V lookup: CDR1 GTSNPN, CDR2 SVGIG (reference sequence). V was pared by 1 base and J by 1 base, with 7 bases between.

The J gene is TRBJ1-1, the V gene TRBV30; D remains ambiguous. Sample: PBMCs or T cells enriched from blood (not recorded which). The source is a human donor in a cohort exposed to, infected with or recovered from COVID-19 (not recorded which). The donor label of this sample is uncertain. In DNA, the CDR3 is TGTGCCTGGAGTGACGGGTGGAACACTGAAGCTTTCTTT. Residues: CAWSDGWNTEAFF.